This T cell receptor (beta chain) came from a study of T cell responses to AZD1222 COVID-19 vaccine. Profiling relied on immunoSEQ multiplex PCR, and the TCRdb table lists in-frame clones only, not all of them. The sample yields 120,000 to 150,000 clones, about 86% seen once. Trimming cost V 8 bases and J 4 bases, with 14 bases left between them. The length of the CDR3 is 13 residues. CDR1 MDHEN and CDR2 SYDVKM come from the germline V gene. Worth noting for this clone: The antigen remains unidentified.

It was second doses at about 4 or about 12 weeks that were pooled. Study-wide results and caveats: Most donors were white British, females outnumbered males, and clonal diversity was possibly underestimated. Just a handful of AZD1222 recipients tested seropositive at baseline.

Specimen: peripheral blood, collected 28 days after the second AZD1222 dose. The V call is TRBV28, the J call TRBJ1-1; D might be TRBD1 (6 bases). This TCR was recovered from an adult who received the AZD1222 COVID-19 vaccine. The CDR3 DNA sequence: TGTGCCAGCTTCAAAAGGGGGAGCACTGAAGCTTTCTTT. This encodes CASFKRGSTEAFF.